This TCR beta chain was sequenced for a study of radiotherapy plus CTLA-4 blockade in lung cancer. The CDR3 contains 15 residues. Germline V lookup: CDR1 MDHEN, CDR2 SYDVKM. J was trimmed by 5 bases and V by 3 bases; bases with no gene match: 3. Repertoires were generated with immunoSEQ multiplex PCR, while TCRdb's copy carries only in-frame clones and drops some. This sample has about 97,000 clones, with roughly 74% found just once. V gene TRBV28 combines with J gene TRBJ1-4, with 10 bases aligning to TRBD1. Source: peripheral blood, taken from a patient treated with radiotherapy plus ipilimumab. The source of this sequence is a human donor with non-small cell lung cancer who had a partial response to radiotherapy plus ipilimumab. Some clones in this sample may be carry-over from other donors' samples. The CDR3 DNA sequence: TGTGCCAGCAGTTTGGGGGGACAGGGGAATGAAAAACTGTTTTTT. It translates to CASSLGGQGNEKLFF.